This T cell receptor (beta chain) is drawn from a study of T cells in Graves' hyperthyroidism and ophthalmopathy (dated by TCRdb to between 2018 and 2021). For the wider study: Peripheral blood was sampled at the time of initial diagnosis, prior to any treatment. An independent validation cohort of about 19 hyperthyroidism patients and some 15 patients who later progressed to ophthalmopathy tested prospective prediction of ophthalmopathy. Once sampling was done, hyperthyroidism patients were given methimazole at a starting dose of 30 mg daily, whereas ophthalmopathy patients were given high-dose intravenous methylprednisolone. The approximately 90 discovery patients were divided at random into training and test sets in a 7:3 ratio. TCR Vbeta CDR3 sequencing of some 140 peripheral blood samples (about 45 ophthalmopathy, about 74 hyperthyroidism and roughly 17 progressor patients) is reported in the paper. In several Graves' hyperthyroidism patients, the study also compared T-cell repertoires from thyroid tissue with T-cell repertoires from blood. To identify TCR V-J signatures that set the groups apart, the researchers used a discovery cohort of approximately 98 patients, made up of roughly 45 with Graves' ophthalmopathy and about 60 with stable Graves' hyperthyroidism.

Moderately to severely active disease, a Clinical Activity Score of at least 3, a NOSPECS grade of at least 4, and a duration under 3 months were present in ophthalmopathy patients. Patients with uncontrolled infections, other autoimmune diseases, pregnancy or lactation were excluded. Diagnoses were based on clinical symptoms, serum thyroxine and TRAb, thyroid ultrasound and orbital computed tomography. PBMCs were isolated from more than 8 ml of fresh peripheral blood by Ficoll-Paque density gradient centrifugation. Total RNA was extracted with Trizol reagent, and quality was checked on an Agilent 2100 Bioanalyzer. What the research found in general, with its limitations: In validation, the model predicted progression to ophthalmopathy with about 71% sensitivity and less than 80% specificity, a median of approximately 6.5 months before onset. Most expanded thyroid clonotypes (frequency above 0.001) were also detected in blood, a finding suggesting that blood repertoires may reflect thyroid immune responses. No statistical method was used to fix the sample size in advance, and group allocation was not hidden from the investigators. A 13 V-J signature model separated ophthalmopathy from stable hyperthyroidism, with about 90% sensitivity and 81% to 82% specificity in cross-validation and 80%/75% in testing.

Of note for this clonotype: The antigen it binds to is not known. No much larger clone exists at a distance of one base, and base qualities are not known.

At the junction V is shortened by 5 bases and J by 14 bases, with 16 bases in between. For CDR1 and CDR2, the germline V gene lists SGHAT and FQNNGV. The CDR3 sequence holds 12 residues, the cysteine and phenylalanine included. The DNA shown is the 36-base CDR3, in frame from base 1. The TCR beta CDR3 regions were amplified from RNA transcripts. The TCR CDR3 was subjected to a first round of RT-PCR using the HTBI primer set and the Qiagen OneStep RT-PCR kit. The libraries were constructed in a second round of multiplex PCR and then size-selected and purified. Libraries were sequenced paired-end with 100 bp reads on an Illumina HiSeq2000. Turning to the authors' computational methods: Raw data were processed with SOAPnuke, discarding reads with adapters, uncalled bases, mean Phred below 15, or no exact constant-primer or identifier match. High-quality paired reads were merged using COPE v1.2.5, and each unique nucleotide sequence was defined as a clonotype. MiTCR v1.1 was used to align the clonotypes against IMGT TRBV, TRBD and TRBJ reference segments. Analysis was restricted to V-J combinations with a frequency above 0.0001, which covered roughly 99% of repertoires. A TCS score was defined as the ratio between F50 (clonal expansion) and ExV (chaos), using BLOSUM62-based TCRdist between CDR3 peptides within each V-J. Welch's t-statistics and random forest reduced 500 to 650 V-J features to 13, which were used in a naive Bayes classifier (R e1071). Using fastp at Q25 and MiXCR, TCRdb reprocessed the public reads and kept productive beta chains. Entries that share a CDR3 protein sequence are merged under the most common genes and DNA. None of the V and J calls come from the authors' own analysis; TCRdb made them. Across this sample there are about 640,000 distinct CDR3 sequences, with 20% seen only once. Together, the top ten hold about 35% of the sample.

The TCR was taken from a man younger than 45 with Graves' ophthalmopathy. The sequence is built from TRBV11-2 and TRBJ2-4, with a tentative D gene TRBD2 over 9 matching bases. Sequenced sample: blood. The DNA reads as follows: TGTGCCAGCAGCCCAGGGGGCGGGGGGGAGTACTTC. This yields the protein CASSPGGGGEYF.